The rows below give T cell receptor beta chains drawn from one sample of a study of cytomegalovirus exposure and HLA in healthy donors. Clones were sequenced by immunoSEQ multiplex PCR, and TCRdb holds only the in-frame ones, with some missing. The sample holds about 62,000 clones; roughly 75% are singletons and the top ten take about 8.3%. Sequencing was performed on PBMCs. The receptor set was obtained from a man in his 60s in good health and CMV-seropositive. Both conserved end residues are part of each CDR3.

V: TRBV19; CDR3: CASSIAAGDLTGELFF
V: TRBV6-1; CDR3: CASSDPPGHRNTEAFF
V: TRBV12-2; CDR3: CASPRGQGASNQPQHF
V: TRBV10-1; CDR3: CASSPRIRETQYF
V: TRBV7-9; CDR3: CASSLGTGTEKLFF
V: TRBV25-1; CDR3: CASADRGEKLFF
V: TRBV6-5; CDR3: CASSFGRGFSEAFF
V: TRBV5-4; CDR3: CASSLDKIYGYTF
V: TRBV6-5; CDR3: CASSYSWTGGYNEQFF
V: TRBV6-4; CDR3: CASSSFAGLEQYF